The subject of this entry is one TCR beta chain. What it binds is not known. In each case, RNA was isolated and then reverse transcribed into cDNA as the sequencing template. Measured with immunoSEQ multiplex PCR; TCRdb has only the in-frame clones, and not every one. The data show hundreds of thousands of clones, approximately 38% seen once. Treatment of the sample: oral pan-JAK inhibitor, 5-10 mg twice daily. These data are taken from a study of CD8+ T cells in alopecia areata. The study's findings and limits: Many expanded lesional clones stayed in scalp and blood while on tofacitinib. Tofacitinib yielded significantly lower scalp clonality and fewer expanded CD8+ clones among the top 100. Sequenced scalp T cells also include alphabeta T cells resident in normal skin.

This specimen consisted of CD4+ T cells sorted from blood, obtained at roughly week 30, from a patient treated with tofacitinib. This receptor was taken from a human donor with alopecia areata.

Written as DNA, the CDR3 is TGTGCCAGCAGGTACAGGTCTGAAACCTACGAGCAGTACTTC. This translates into CASRYRSETYEQYF. J is TRBJ2-7 and V is TRBV2; D possibly corresponds to TRBD1 (5 bases). The germline gives CDR1 SNHLY, CDR2 FYNNEI. V lost 6 bases to trimming and J lost 2 bases, with 14 bases between them. This CDR3 region has 14 residues.